These 27 T cell receptor beta chains originate from one sample sequenced in a study of control samples from healthy donors and cancer patients. The table came from immunoSEQ multiplex PCR; TCRdb's copy has only in-frame clones and leaves some out. The data contain 250,000 to 300,000 clones, roughly 82% of them singletons. The sample comprised PBMCs. Every receptor here comes from a woman in her fifties or sixties with lung cancer.

The chain links TRBV3-1 (or the pseudogene TRBV3-2) to TRBJ2-5; TRBD2 aligns across 10 bases. Trimming took 5 bases from V and 5 from J; bases not matched to a gene: 5. The CDR3 sequence is 14 residues long. Germline CDR1 LGHDT, CDR2 YNNKEL (reference sequence). The CDR3 sequence: CASSSLAGRETQYF. CDR3 coding DNA: TGTGCCAGCAGCTCACTAGCGGGGCGGGAGACCCAGTACTTC.

This chain joins TRBV11-3 and TRBJ2-1; a weak D match, TRBD1 (5 bases). Germline CDR1 SGHNT, CDR2 YENEEA. The CDR3 runs to 14 residues. The V and J ends lost 2 bases and 0 bases respectively, with 5 bases between them. CDR3 region: CASSLQGSYNEQFF. The CDR3 nucleotides are TGTGCCAGCAGCTTACAGGGCTCCTACAATGAGCAGTTCTTC.

The chain uses TRBV28 and TRBJ2-2, with D uncertain. V gave up 7 bases and J gave up 5 bases, with 11 bases separating them. This CDR3 contains 13 residues. Looked up from germline, CDR1 is MDHEN and CDR2 is SYDVKM. The CDR3 here is CASTLGYTGELFF. In nucleotides, the CDR3 is TGTGCCAGCACCTTGGGGTATACCGGGGAGCTGTTTTTT. The variable domain in full, completed from reference TRBV28 and TRBJ2-2, reads DVKVTQSSRYLVKRTGEKVFLECVQDMDHENMFWYRQDPGLGLRLIYFSYDVKMKEKGDIPEGYSVSREKKERFSLILESASTNQTSMYLCASTLGYTGELFFGEGSRLTVL.

The table lists this clone with a count of one. This chain connects TRBV6-5 to TRBJ1-1, with D possibly being TRBD1 (5 bases). CDR1 MNHEY and CDR2 SVGAGI come from the germline V gene. V was clipped by 1 base and J by 1 base, with 10 bases between them. The CDR3 has 15 residues. The CDR3 DNA reads TGTGCCAGCAGTTACTTGCCAGGGCCGAACACTGAAGCTTTCTTT. Amino acids: CASSYLPGPNTEAFF.

The chain links TRBV14 to TRBJ2-7; the D gene is possibly TRBD2 (6 bases). Trimming shortened V by 4 bases and J by 0 bases, and 13 bases separated the two germline ends. Looked up from germline, CDR1 is SGHDN and CDR2 is FVKESK. The CDR3 is made up of 15 amino acids. The CDR3 sequence: CASSPAGYLSYEQYF. In DNA form, the CDR3 reads TGTGCCAGCAGCCCCGCGGGGTATCTCTCCTACGAGCAGTACTTC.

This chain connects TRBV6-5 to TRBJ2-1, with D tentatively TRBD2 (7 bases). Deletions cut 2 bases from V and 3 bases from J, with 14 bases between. Germline CDR1 reads MNHEY; CDR2 reads SVGAGI. This CDR3 is built from 16 residues. CDR3: CASSYTRGGNYNEQFF. The DNA for the CDR3 is TGTGCCAGCAGTTACACAAGGGGGGGAAACTACAATGAGCAGTTCTTC.

The chain couples TRBV27 to TRBJ2-3, with 8 bases aligning to TRBD2. The CDR3 length is 15 residues. V shed 3 bases, J shed 5 bases, and the junction held 7 bases outside the gene matches. Germline assignment: CDR1 MNHEY and CDR2 SMNVEV (reference sequence). Written as DNA, the CDR3 is TGTGCCAGCAGTTTCATTAGCGGGACCGGAGATACGCAGTATTTT. It encodes CASSFISGTGDTQYF.

The rearrangement uses TRBV6-5 and TRBJ1-4, with D tentatively TRBD1 (6 bases). Deletions cut 6 bases from V and 7 bases from J, with 18 bases between. This CDR3 has 15 residues. From germline, CDR1 is MNHEY and CDR2 SVGAGI. CDR3 residues: CASSNGGQGIEKLFF. The CDR3 DNA reads as TGTGCCAGCAGCAACGGGGGGCAGGGCATTGAAAAACTGTTTTTT.

The rearrangement joins TRBV10-1 to TRBJ2-1, with TRBD2 identical over 11 bases. Unmatched junction bases numbered 2, after V lost 0 bases and J lost 4 bases. CDR3 length: 16 amino acids. Germline V CDR1 and CDR2: WNHNN, SYGVQD (reference sequence). CDR3 residues: CASSESGTSGYNEQFF. As DNA, the CDR3 is TGCGCCAGCAGTGAGTCCGGGACTAGCGGTTACAATGAGCAGTTCTTC.

This clone was seen just once. V usage is TRBV7-9 and J usage is TRBJ2-5, with a weak D call TRBD1 (5 bases). The V end was cut by 1 base, the J end by 5 bases, with 11 bases between. This CDR3 is 14 amino acids long. Germline V gene sequence: CDR1 SEHNR, CDR2 FQNEAQ (reference sequence). This CDR3 is CASSLEGFWETQYF. CDR3 in DNA: TGTGCCAGCAGCTTAGAGGGGTTCTGGGAGACCCAGTACTTC.

This clone appeared a single time. CDR3 loop: CASVWLSGYNEQFF. DNA for the CDR3: TGTGCCAGCGTATGGCTCTCGGGATACAATGAGCAGTTCTTC. V usage is TRBV2 and J usage is TRBJ2-1; maybe TRBD2 (5 bases). Germline CDR1 reads SNHLY; CDR2 reads FYNNEI. Trimming took 8 bases from V and 4 from J, leaving 15 bases between them. The CDR3 consists of 14 residues. Full variable domain (outside the CDR3, taken from reference TRBV2 and TRBJ2-1): EPEVTQTPSHQVTQMGQEVILRCVPISNHLYFYWYRQILGQKVEFLVSFYNNEISEKSEIFDDQFSVERPDGSNFTLKIRSTKLEDSAMYFCASVWLSGYNEQFFGPGTRLTVL.

J is TRBJ2-1 and V is TRBV7-9; 10 bases are a match to TRBD1. CDR1 and CDR2 (germline): SEHNR, FQNEAQ (reference sequence). Trimming took 5 bases from V and 5 from J; bases not matched to a gene: 9. The CDR3 runs to 16 residues. CDR3 in DNA: TGTGCCAGCAGCCAGTCCGGGACAGGGGTCCACAATGAGCAGTTCTTC. Translated: CASSQSGTGVHNEQFF. Filled out from reference TRBV7-9 and TRBJ2-1, the complete variable domain reads DTGVSQNPRHKITKRGQNVTFRCDPISEHNRLYWYRQTLGQGPEFLTYFQNEAQLEKSRLLSDRFSAERPKGSFSTLEIQRTEQGDSAMYLCASSQSGTGVHNEQFFGPGTRLTVL.

The chain is built from TRBV19 and TRBJ2-1, with D perhaps matching TRBD2 (5 bases). V was cut by 4 bases and J by 7 bases, with 8 bases left in between. The CDR3 contains 12 residues. From germline, CDR1 is LNHDA and CDR2 SQIVND (reference sequence). CDR3 bases: TGTGCCAGTAGTACCACGGGGAATGAGCAGTTCTTC. Its protein product is CASSTTGNEQFF.

The chain couples TRBV19 to TRBJ2-3, with 9 positions matching TRBD2. The CDR3 runs to 14 residues. From germline, CDR1 is LNHDA and CDR2 SQIVND (reference sequence). With V trimmed by 7 bases and J by 2 bases, 4 bases remained unmatched. The CDR3 here is CASNSGGTTDTQYF. In nucleotides, the CDR3 is TGTGCCAGTAACAGCGGGGGGACCACAGATACGCAGTATTTT.

The J gene is TRBJ2-5, the V gene TRBV7-2; no definite D call. V shed 5 bases and J shed 5 bases, with 12 bases lying between them. Germline V CDR1 and CDR2: SGHTA, FQGNSA. This CDR3 has 13 amino acids. CDR3 sequence reads: CASSPWRSETQYF. CDR3 sequence (DNA): TGTGCCAGCAGCCCTTGGCGGAGCGAGACCCAGTACTTC.

The chain couples TRBV19 to TRBJ1-6; D remains unclear. V was cut by 5 bases and J by 5 bases, with 7 bases left in between. The CDR3 is 13 amino acids. CDR1 is LNHDA and CDR2 is SQIVND in the germline V gene (reference sequence). The CDR3 DNA reads as TGTGCCAGTAGTTACGGAGATAATTCACCCCTCCACTTT. It specifies CASSYGDNSPLHF.

This rearrangement joins TRBV5-4 to TRBJ2-2; unclear D gene. The CDR3 covers 14 residues. Deletions cut 2 bases from V and 1 base from J, with 6 bases between. CDR1 is SGHNT and CDR2 is YYREEE in the germline V gene (reference sequence). CDR3 region: CASSLKGNTGELFF. CDR3 nucleotides: TGTGCCAGCAGCTTAAAAGGGAACACCGGGGAGCTGTTTTTT.

This clone was counted only a few times. The CDR3 reads CASSQDPFSGNTIYF. DNA of the CDR3: TGCGCCAGCAGCCAAGATCCCTTCTCTGGAAACACCATATATTTT. J is TRBJ1-3 and V is TRBV4-1; D not certain. The CDR3 length is 15 residues. Between the trimmed V and J ends, which lost 0 bases and 0 bases, there was a span of 6 bases. Germline loops: CDR1 MGHRA, CDR2 YSYEKL.

The rearrangement uses TRBV6-1 and TRBJ2-5; D could derive from TRBD1 or TRBD2 (6 bases each). The V end was cut by 1 base, the J end by 0 bases, with 9 bases between. The CDR3 sequence is 15 residues long. Germline V CDR1 and CDR2: MNHNS, SASEGT. This CDR3 reads CASSEVGGYQETQYF. The DNA for the CDR3 is TGTGCCAGCAGTGAAGTGGGGGGCTACCAAGAGACCCAGTACTTC.

This chain connects TRBV28 to TRBJ2-1; TRBD2 is a possible D gene (5 bases). CDR3 size: 15 residues. Trimming pared 3 bases from V and 2 bases from J, leaving 11 bases between. The V gene's germline CDR1 is MDHEN and CDR2 SYDVKM. The CDR3 DNA reads as TGTGCCAGCAGTTTCAAGAGGGTTACCTACAATGAGCAGTTCTTC. This sequence encodes CASSFKRVTYNEQFF. The full variable domain, rest sourced from reference TRBV28 and TRBJ2-1, is DVKVTQSSRYLVKRTGEKVFLECVQDMDHENMFWYRQDPGLGLRLIYFSYDVKMKEKGDIPEGYSVSREKKERFSLILESASTNQTSMYLCASSFKRVTYNEQFFGPGTRLTVL.

This clone was seen once. This sequence joins TRBV6-2 or TRBV6-3 and TRBJ2-2; the match to TRBD1 covers 7 bases. The CDR3 covers 13 residues. Per the germline V gene, CDR1 is MNHEY and CDR2 is SVGEGT. Trimming took 5 bases from V and 6 from J; bases not matched to a gene: 3. In nucleotides, the CDR3 is TGTGCCAGCAGTGCAACAGGGGCCGGGGAGCTGTTTTTT. This codes for CASSATGAGELFF.

This clone came up once. The chain has TRBV2 and TRBJ2-1; no definite D call. Germline V gene sequence: CDR1 SNHLY, CDR2 FYNNEI. Trimming stripped 8 bases from V and 7 bases from J, with 18 bases between. This CDR3 region has 14 residues. In DNA, the CDR3 is TGTGCCAGCGCTGACACCACGTCTACGAATGAGCAGTTCTTC. Its translation: CASADTTSTNEQFF.

For the CDR3, the DNA is TGTGCCAGCACCACCTCCGGGACAGCGATCACCGGGGAGCTGTTTTTT. This codes for CASTTSGTAITGELFF. V gene TRBV7-8 combines with J gene TRBJ2-2; 7 bases are a match to TRBD1. V shed 7 bases, J shed 4 bases, and the junction held 12 bases outside the gene matches. Germline loops: CDR1 SGHVS, CDR2 FQNEAQ. CDR3 length: 16 amino acids.

The rearrangement links TRBV27 to TRBJ1-2; 7 bases fit TRBD1. Germline CDR1 and CDR2: MNHEY and SMNVEV (reference sequence). The CDR3 runs to 14 residues. Unmatched junction bases numbered 11, after V lost 5 bases and J lost 8 bases. Here the CDR3 reads CASSPGTDNNGYTF. CDR3 nucleotide sequence: TGTGCCAGCAGTCCCGGGACAGATAATAACGGCTACACCTTC.

The rearrangement uses TRBV7-9 and TRBJ1-3; TRBD1 agrees at 7 bases. This CDR3 has 14 residues. CDR1 and CDR2 from the germline V gene are SEHNR and FQNEAQ (reference sequence). The ends lost 7 bases at V and 1 base at J; junction bases unmatched: 4. The DNA of the CDR3 is TGTGCCAGCACCAGGGGGTTTTCTGGAAACACCATATATTTT. It is translated as CASTRGFSGNTIYF.

The gene calls are TRBV10-1 and TRBJ2-5, with TRBD1 matching 7 bases. Trimming took 4 bases from V and 4 from J; bases not matched to a gene: 6. This CDR3 is 14 amino acids long. Germline CDR1 is WNHNN and CDR2 is SYGVQD (reference sequence). The CDR3 DNA reads TGCGCCAGCAGTGGAGGGGGCGCGGGAGAGACCCAGTACTTC. Its protein is CASSGGGAGETQYF.

The CDR3 sequence: CASSPWTGMNTEAFF. CDR3 nucleotide sequence: TGTGCCAGCTCACCTTGGACAGGCATGAACACTGAAGCTTTCTTT. This chain links TRBV18 with TRBJ1-1, with 7 bases fitting TRBD1. The CDR3 runs 15 residues. Looked up from germline, CDR1 is KGHSH and CDR2 is LQKENI. V lost 3 bases, J lost 0 bases, and 4 bases stayed unmatched.